The subject of this entry is one T cell receptor (beta chain). This entry is derived from a study of shared clonotypes between healthy human individuals. Naive CD8 isolation took CD45RO-negative cells positively selected for CCR7 and excluded terminally differentiated effector memory CD45RA+ cells. The CDR3 totals 18 residues. Germline-derived CDR1 and CDR2 are LNHDA and SQIVND (reference sequence). Trimming cost V 0 bases and J 4 bases, with 16 bases left between them. Here immunoSEQ multiplex PCR was the method, and the copy in TCRdb shows in-frame clones only, minus some. The repertoire includes around 2.1 million clones, approximately 94% of them detected once, and roughly 1.8% sits in the top ten.

The sequencing sample was made of naive CD8+ T cells from PBMCs. This TCR was recovered from a man aged 18 to 29 in good health. Some clones in this sample may be carry-over from other donors' samples. The rearrangement joins TRBV19 to TRBJ2-6; D is tentatively TRBD1 or TRBD2 (5 bases each). This CDR3 is CASSIDPGPKTGANVLTF. CDR3 sequence (DNA): TGTGCCAGTAGTATAGACCCGGGGCCAAAGACGGGGGCCAACGTCCTGACTTTC.